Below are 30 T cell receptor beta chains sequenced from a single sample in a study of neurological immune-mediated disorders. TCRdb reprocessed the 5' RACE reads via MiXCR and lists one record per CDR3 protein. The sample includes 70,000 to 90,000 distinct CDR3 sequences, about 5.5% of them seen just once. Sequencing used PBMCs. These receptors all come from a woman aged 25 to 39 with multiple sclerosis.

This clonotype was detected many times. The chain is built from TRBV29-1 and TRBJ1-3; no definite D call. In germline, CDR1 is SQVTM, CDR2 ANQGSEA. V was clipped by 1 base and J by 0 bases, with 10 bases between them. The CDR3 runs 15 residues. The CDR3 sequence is CSVEGDGISGNTIYF. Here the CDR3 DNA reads TGCAGCGTTGAAGGCGACGGGATCTCTGGAAACACCATATATTTT. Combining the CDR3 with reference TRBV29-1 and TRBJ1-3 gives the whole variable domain SAVISQKPSRDICQRGTSLTIQCQVDSQVTMMFWYRQQPGQSLTLIATANQGSEATYESGFVIDKFPISRPNLTFSTLTVSNMSPEDSSIYLCSVEGDGISGNTIYFGEGSWLTVV.

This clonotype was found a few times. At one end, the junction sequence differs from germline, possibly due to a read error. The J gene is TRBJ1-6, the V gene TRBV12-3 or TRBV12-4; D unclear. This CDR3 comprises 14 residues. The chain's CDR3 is CASSFVAGNSTLNF. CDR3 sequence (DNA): TGTGCCAGCAGTTTCGTCGCGGGGAATTCAACCCTCAACTTT.

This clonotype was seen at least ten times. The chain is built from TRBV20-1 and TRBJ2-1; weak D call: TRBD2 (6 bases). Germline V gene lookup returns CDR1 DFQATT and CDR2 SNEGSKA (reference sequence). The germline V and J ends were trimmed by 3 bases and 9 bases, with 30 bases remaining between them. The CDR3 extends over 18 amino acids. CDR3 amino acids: CSAREVTAGTRGGAEQFF. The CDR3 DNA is TGCAGTGCTAGGGAGGTAACAGCCGGGACCAGAGGCGGGGCTGAGCAGTTCTTC.

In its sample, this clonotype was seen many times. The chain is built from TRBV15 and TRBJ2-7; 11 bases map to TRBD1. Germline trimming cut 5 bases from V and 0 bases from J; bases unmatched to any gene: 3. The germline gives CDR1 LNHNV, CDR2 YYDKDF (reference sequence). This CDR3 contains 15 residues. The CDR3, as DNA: TGTGCCACCAGCTTGGACAGGGGGCTCTCCTACGAGCAGTACGTC. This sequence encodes CATSLDRGLSYEQYV.

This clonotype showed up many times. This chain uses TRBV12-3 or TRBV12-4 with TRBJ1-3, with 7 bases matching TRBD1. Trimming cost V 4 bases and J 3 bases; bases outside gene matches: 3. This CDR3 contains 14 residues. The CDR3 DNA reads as TGTGCCAGCAGTTCTACAGGGGTTGGAAACACCATATATTTT. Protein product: CASSSTGVGNTIYF.

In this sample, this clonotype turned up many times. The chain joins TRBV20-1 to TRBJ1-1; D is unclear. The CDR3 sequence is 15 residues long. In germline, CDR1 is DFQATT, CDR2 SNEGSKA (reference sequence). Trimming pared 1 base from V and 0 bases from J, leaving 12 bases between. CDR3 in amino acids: CSARVIRLVNTEAFF. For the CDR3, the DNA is TGCAGTGCTAGAGTTATCAGGCTAGTGAACACTGAAGCTTTCTTT.

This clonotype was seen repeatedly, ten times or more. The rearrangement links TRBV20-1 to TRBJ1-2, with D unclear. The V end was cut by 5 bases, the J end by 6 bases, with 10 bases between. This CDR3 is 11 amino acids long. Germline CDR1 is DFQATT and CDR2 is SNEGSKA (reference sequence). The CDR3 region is CSASLSHGYTF. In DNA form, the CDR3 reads TGCAGTGCTTCGCTTAGCCATGGCTACACCTTC.

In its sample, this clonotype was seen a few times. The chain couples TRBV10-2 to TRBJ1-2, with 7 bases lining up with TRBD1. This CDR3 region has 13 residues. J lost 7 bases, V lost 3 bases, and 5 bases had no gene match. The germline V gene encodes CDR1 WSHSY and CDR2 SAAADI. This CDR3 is CASSERGQGGYTF. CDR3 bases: TGCGCCAGCAGTGAAAGGGGGCAGGGTGGCTACACCTTC.

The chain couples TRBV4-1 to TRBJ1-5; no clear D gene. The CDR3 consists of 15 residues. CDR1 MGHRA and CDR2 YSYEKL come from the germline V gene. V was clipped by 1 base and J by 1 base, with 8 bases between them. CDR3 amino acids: CASSQGIQSNQPQHF. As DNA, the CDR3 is TGCGCCAGCAGCCAAGGAATCCAAAGCAATCAGCCCCAGCATTTT.

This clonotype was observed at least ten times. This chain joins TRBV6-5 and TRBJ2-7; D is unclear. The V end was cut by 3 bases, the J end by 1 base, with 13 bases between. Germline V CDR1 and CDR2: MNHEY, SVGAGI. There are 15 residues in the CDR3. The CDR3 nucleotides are TGTGCCAGCAGTTATAGGCAAGGCTTGTCCTACGAGCAGTACGTC. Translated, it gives CASSYRQGLSYEQYV.

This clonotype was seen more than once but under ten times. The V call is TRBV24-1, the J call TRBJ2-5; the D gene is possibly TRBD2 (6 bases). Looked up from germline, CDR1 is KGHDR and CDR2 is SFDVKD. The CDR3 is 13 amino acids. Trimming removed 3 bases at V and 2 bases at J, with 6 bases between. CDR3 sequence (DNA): TGTGCCACCAGTGATGGAGGGCAAGAGACCCAGTACTTC. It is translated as CATSDGGQETQYF.

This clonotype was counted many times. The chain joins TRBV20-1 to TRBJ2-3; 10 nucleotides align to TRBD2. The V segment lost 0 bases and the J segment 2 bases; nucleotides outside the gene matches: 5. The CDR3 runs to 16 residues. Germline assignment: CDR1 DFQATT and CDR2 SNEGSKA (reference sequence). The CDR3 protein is CSARDLAGGDTDTQYF. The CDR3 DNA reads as TGCAGTGCTAGAGACTTAGCGGGGGGAGACACAGATACGCAGTATTTT.

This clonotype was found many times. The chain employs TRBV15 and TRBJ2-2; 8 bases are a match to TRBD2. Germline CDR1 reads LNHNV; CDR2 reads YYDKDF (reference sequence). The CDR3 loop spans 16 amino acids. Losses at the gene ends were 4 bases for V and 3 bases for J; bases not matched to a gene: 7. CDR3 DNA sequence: TGTGCCACCAGCAAGATGCGGGAGGTCCACACCGGGGAGCTGTTTTTT. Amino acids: CATSKMREVHTGELFF.

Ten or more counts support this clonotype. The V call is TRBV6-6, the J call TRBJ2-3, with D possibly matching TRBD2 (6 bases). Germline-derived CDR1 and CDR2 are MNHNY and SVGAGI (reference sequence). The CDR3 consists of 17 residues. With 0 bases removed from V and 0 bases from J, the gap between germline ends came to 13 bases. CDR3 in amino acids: CASSYSVLGGSTDTQYF. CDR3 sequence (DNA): TGTGCCAGCAGTTACTCAGTTCTCGGGGGAAGCACAGATACGCAGTATTTT.

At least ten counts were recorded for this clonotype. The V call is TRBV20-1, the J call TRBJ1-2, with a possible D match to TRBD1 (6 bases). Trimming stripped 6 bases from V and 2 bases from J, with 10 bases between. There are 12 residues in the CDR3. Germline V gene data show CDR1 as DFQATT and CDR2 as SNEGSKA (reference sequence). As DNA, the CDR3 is TGCAGTGCAGTTGACAGGAACTATGGCTACACCTTC. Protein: CSAVDRNYGYTF.

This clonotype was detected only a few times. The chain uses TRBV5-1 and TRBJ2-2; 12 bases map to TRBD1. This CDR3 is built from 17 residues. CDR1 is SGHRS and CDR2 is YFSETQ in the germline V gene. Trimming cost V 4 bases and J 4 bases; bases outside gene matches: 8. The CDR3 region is CASSRGGQGATTGELFF. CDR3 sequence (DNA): TGCGCCAGCAGCCGAGGGGGACAGGGGGCAACCACCGGGGAGCTGTTTTTT.

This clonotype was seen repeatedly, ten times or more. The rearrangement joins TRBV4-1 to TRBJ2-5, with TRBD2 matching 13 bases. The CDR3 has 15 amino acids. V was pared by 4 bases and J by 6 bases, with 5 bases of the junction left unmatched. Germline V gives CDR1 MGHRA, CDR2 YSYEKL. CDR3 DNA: TGCGCCAGCAGCCTCGGACTAGCGGGGGTACAGACCCAGTACTTC. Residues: CASSLGLAGVQTQYF.

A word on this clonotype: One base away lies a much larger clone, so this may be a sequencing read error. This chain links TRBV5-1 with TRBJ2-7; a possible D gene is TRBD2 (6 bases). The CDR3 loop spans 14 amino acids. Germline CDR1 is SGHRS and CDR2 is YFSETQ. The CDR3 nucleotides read TGCGCCAGCAGCTTCGGGGGTTCGGGAAACGAGAAGTACTTC. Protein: CASSFGGSGNEKYF.

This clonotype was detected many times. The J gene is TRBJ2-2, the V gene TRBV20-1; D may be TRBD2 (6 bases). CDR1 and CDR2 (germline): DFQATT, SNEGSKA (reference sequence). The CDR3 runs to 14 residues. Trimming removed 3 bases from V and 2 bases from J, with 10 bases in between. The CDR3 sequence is CSARLTSNTGELFF. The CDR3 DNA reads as TGCAGTGCTAGGCTGACTAGTAACACCGGGGAGCTGTTTTTT.

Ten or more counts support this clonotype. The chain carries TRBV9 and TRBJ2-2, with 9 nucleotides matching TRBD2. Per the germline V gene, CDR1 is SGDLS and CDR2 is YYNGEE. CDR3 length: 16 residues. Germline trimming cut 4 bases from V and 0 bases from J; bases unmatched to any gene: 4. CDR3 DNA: TGTGCCAGCAGCTCGCGGACTAGCGCGAACACCGGGGAGCTGTTTTTT. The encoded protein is CASSSRTSANTGELFF.

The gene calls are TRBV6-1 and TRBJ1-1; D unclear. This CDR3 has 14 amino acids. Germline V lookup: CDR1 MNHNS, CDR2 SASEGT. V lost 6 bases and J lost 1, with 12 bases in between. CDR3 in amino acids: CASRIRAENTEAFF. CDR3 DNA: TGTGCCAGCAGGATACGAGCAGAGAACACTGAAGCTTTCTTT.

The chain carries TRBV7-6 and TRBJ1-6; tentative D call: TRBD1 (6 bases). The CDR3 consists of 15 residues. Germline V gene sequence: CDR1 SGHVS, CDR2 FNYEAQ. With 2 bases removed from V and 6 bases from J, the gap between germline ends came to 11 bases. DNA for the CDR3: TGTGCCAGCAGCTTACAGGGGTCGGCTAATTCACCCCTCCACTTT. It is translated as CASSLQGSANSPLHF.

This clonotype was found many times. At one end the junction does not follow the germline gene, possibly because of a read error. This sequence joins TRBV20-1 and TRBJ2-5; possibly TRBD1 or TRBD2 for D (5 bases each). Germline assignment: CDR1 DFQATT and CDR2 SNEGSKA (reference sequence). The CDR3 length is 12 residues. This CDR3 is CSATGPSLIRSF. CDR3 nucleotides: TGCAGTGCTACGGGACCGTCCCTCATCCGGAGCTTC.

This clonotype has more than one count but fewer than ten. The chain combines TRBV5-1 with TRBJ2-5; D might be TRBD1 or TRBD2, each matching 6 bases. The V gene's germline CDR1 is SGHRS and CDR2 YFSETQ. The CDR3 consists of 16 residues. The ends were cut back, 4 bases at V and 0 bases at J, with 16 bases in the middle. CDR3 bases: TGCGCCAGCAGCCAGTACGGGGGCGCGAACCAAGAGACCCAGTACTTC. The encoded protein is CASSQYGGANQETQYF.

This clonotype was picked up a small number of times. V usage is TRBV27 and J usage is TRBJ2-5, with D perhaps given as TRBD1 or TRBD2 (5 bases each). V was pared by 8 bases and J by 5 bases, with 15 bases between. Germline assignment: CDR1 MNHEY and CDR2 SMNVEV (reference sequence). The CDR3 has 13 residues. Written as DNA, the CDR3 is TGTGCCAGCGCCGCGAGGGGAAGGGAGACCCAGTACTTC. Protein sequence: CASAARGRETQYF.

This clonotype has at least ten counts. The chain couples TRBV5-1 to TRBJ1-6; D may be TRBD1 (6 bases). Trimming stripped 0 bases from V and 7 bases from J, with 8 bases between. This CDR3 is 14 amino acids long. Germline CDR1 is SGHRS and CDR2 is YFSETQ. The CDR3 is CASSLAGVNSPLHF. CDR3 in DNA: TGCGCCAGCAGCTTGGCAGGGGTCAATTCACCCCTCCACTTT. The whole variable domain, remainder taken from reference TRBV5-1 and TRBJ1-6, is KAGVTQTPRYLIKTRGQQVTLSCSPISGHRSVSWYQQTPGQGLQFLFEYFSETQRNKGNFPGRFSGRQFSNSRSEMNVSTLELGDSALYLCASSLAGVNSPLHFGNGTRLTVT.

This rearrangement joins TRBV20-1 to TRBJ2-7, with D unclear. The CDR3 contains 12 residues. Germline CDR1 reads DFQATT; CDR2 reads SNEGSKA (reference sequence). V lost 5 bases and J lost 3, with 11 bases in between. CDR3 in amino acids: CSAGGRVYEQYF. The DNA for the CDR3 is TGCAGTGCTGGCGGACGGGTCTACGAGCAGTACTTC.

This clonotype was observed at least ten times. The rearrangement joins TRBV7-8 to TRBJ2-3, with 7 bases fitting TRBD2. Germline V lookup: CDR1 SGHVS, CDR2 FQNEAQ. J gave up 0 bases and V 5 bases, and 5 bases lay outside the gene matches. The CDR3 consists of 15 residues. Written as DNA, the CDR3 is TGTGCCAGCAGCGAGAGCGGGGTGAGCACAGATACGCAGTATTTT. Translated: CASSESGVSTDTQYF. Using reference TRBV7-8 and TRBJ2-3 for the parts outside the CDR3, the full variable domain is GAGVSQSPRYKVAKRGQDVALRCDPISGHVSLFWYQQALGQGPEFLTYFQNEAQLDKSGLPSDRFFAERPEGSVSTLKIQRTQQEDSAVYLCASSESGVSTDTQYFGPGTRLTVL.

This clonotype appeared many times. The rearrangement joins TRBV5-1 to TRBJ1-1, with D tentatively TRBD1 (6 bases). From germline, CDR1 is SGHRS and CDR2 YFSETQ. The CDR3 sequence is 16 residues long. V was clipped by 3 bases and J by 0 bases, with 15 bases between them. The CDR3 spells CASSYGGVVLNTEAFF. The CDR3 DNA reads TGCGCCAGCAGCTATGGGGGCGTCGTCCTGAACACTGAAGCTTTCTTT.

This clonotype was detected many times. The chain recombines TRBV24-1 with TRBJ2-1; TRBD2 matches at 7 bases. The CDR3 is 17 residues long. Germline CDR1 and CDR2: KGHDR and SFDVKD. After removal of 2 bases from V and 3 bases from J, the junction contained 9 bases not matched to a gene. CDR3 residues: CATSDSYPGGGYNEQFF. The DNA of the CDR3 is TGTGCCACCAGTGATTCCTACCCGGGGGGTGGCTACAATGAGCAGTTCTTC.